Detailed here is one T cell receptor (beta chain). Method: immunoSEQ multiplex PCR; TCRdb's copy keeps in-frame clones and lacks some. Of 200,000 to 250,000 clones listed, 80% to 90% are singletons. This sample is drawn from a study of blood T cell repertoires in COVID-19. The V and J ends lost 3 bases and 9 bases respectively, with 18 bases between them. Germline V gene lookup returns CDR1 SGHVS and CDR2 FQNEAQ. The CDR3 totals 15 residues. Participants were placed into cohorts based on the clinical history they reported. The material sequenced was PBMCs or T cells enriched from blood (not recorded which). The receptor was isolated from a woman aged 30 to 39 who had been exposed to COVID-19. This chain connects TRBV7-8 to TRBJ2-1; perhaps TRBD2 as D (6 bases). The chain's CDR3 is CASSLETRGNGEQFF. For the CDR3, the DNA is TGTGCCAGCAGCTTGGAGACTAGAGGTAACGGTGAGCAGTTCTTC.